This T cell receptor beta chain was documented in a study of blood T cell repertoires in COVID-19. About the study: Spain, Italy and the United States supplied samples that represented acute and convalescent COVID-19. The analysed material was cDNA or gDNA that came from T cells, B-cell-depleted T cells, or PBMCs.

Original handling: Reference gene primer amplification yielded estimated nucleated cell counts. Repertoires were generated with immunoSEQ multiplex PCR, while TCRdb's copy carries only in-frame clones and drops some. The DNA was the basis for D and trimming; V, J and clone size are from that table. The repertoire holds roughly 140,000 clones, with around 90% as singletons. This clone has just a few counts. Sequenced material: peripheral blood. This receptor was identified in a man in his 70s with acute or convalescent COVID-19.

CDR3 in amino acids: CASSPRGLAGGREQFF. The CDR3 coding sequence is TGTGCCAGCAGTCCTCGCGGACTAGCGGGGGGGCGTGAGCAGTTCTTC. The chain has TRBV7-2 and TRBJ2-1, with 15 bases matching TRBD2. Germline-derived CDR1 and CDR2 are SGHTA and FQGNSA. The CDR3 totals 16 residues. After removal of 6 bases from V and 9 bases from J, the junction contained 9 bases not matched to a gene.